The sequence of this T cell receptor (beta chain) was determined in a study of B cell selection in AIRE deficiency. Study-level points and caveats: Patient Tconv and Treg cells showed healthy-like TCRBV usage, CDR3 length, diversity. Approximately 33% of healthy-shared Treg TCRbeta sequences appeared in patient Tconv cells.

Original handling: Around 50,000 patient and more than 95,000 healthy donor TCRbeta sequences came from Tregs. The protocol was immunoSEQ multiplex PCR, while the TCRdb copy is restricted to in-frame clones and leaves out a portion. V and J calls and clone size are as listed in that table; D and trimming were resolved from the DNA. The sample carries around 5,300 clones, more than 70% recorded once. Germline loops: CDR1 MNHGY, CDR2 SAAAGT. This CDR3 contains 13 residues. Notes on this clone: Its antigen is currently unknown. At one end the junction does not follow the germline gene, possibly because of a read error.

Regulatory T cells were sorted as CD4+CD25hiCD127low/negative cells. The TCR originated in a human donor with AIRE deficiency. The source material was Tregs sorted from PBMCs. V and J are TRBV6-8 and TRBJ1-5; D perhaps matches TRBD1 (5 bases). The CDR3 bases are TGTGCCAGCAGTTACCGTCAAAGGGACCAAGCCGATTTT. This gives the protein CASSYRQRDQADF.